Listed below are T cell receptor beta chains from one sample, sequenced in a study of blood T cell repertoires in COVID-19. TCRdb keeps only in-frame clones here, not all; method: immunoSEQ multiplex PCR. The sample holds 300,000 to 350,000 clones, approximately 83% seen once. Sequenced sample: PBMCs or T cells enriched from blood (not recorded which). Receptors originate from a man between 25 and 39 years old who had recovered from COVID-19. The CDR3 runs from the conserved cysteine through the conserved F or W. The order of the fields is V gene, clone size, D gene, J gene, CDR3 DNA, CDR3 protein. A D gene is named only where the DNA matches it firmly. Where a row states a size, it is once, few, many or the class of an expanded clone; other rows omit it.

V: TRBV11-2; size: NA; D: NA; J: TRBJ2-5; DNA: TGTGCCAGCATCCCCGCACAGGGAATAGAGACCCAGTACTTC; CDR3: CASIPAQGIETQYF
V: TRBV18; size: NA; D: NA; J: TRBJ1-6; DNA: TGTGCCAGCTCCACCTCCTCCTCGCATCTTGAGGGACCCCTCCACTTT; CDR3: CASSTSSSHLEGPLHF
V: TRBV2; size: NA; D: TRBD1; J: TRBJ2-7; DNA: TGTGCCAGCAGTGAAGATGCCGGGACAGGGTCGGGCGAGCAGTACTTC; CDR3: CASSEDAGTGSGEQYF
V: TRBV21-1; size: NA; D: NA; J: TRBJ2-5; DNA: TGTGCCAGCAGCAAAGACGGGGTAGAAGAGACCCAGTACTTC; CDR3: CASSKDGVEETQYF
V: TRBV6-5; size: NA; D: TRBD1; J: TRBJ1-2; DNA: TGTGCCAGCAGTTTCAACCCAGGGGGCTATGGCTACACCTTC; CDR3: CASSFNPGGYGYTF
V: TRBV2; size: medium-sized; D: NA; J: TRBJ1-1; DNA: TGTGCCAGCAGTGAAGATTGGGGACTTGCACACCTCGTGGGGGCTTTCTTT; CDR3: CASSEDWGLAHLVGAFF
V: TRBV9; size: NA; D: NA; J: TRBJ1-5; DNA: TGTGCCAGCAGCGTAGCCCAGGGAGGGCAGCCTAGCAATCAGCCCCAGCATTTT; CDR3: CASSVAQGGQPSNQPQHF
V: TRBV11-3; size: NA; D: NA; J: TRBJ2-1; DNA: TGTGCCAGCAGCTTAGACAGGGGATACAATGAGCAGTTCTTC; CDR3: CASSLDRGYNEQFF
V: TRBV5-6; size: NA; D: NA; J: TRBJ1-5; DNA: TGTGCCAGCAGCGCAGGGTATCAGCCCCAGCATTTT; CDR3: CASSAGYQPQHF
V: TRBV19; size: NA; D: TRBD2; J: TRBJ2-3; DNA: TGTGCCAGTAGTACTAGCGGGGGGGGTGCAGATACGCAGTATTTT; CDR3: CASSTSGGGADTQYF
V: TRBV6-4; size: NA; D: TRBD1; J: TRBJ2-3; DNA: TGTGCCAGCAGTCCGGGACAGGGACACACAGATACGCAGTATTTT; CDR3: CASSPGQGHTDTQYF
V: TRBV7-2; size: NA; D: TRBD1; J: TRBJ2-3; DNA: TGTGCCAGAGACGGGACAGGGGGAGATACGCAGTATTTT; CDR3: CARDGTGGDTQYF
V: TRBV5-1; size: few; D: NA; J: TRBJ1-1; DNA: TGCGCCAGCAGCTTGCCCGGGTACACTGAAGCTTTCTTT; CDR3: CASSLPGYTEAFF
V: TRBV7-2; size: NA; D: TRBD1; J: TRBJ1-1; DNA: TGTGCCAGCAGCTTTGCAGGGGGTATGAACACTGAAGCTTTCTTT; CDR3: CASSFAGGMNTEAFF
V: TRBV12-3/TRBV12-4; size: NA; D: NA; J: TRBJ2-5; DNA: TGTGCCAGCAGCCCCCTAGTTAGTGAGACCCAGTACTTC; CDR3: CASSPLVSETQYF
V: TRBV7-2; size: NA; D: NA; J: TRBJ2-1; DNA: TGTGCCAGCAGCCGGACGTGGGGCTTGTACAATGAGCAGTTCTTC; CDR3: CASSRTWGLYNEQFF
V: TRBV25-1; size: once; D: NA; J: TRBJ1-4; DNA: TGTGCCAGCAGTGAATTGTCAGGGGCGGATGAAAAACTGTTTTTT; CDR3: CASSELSGADEKLFF
V: TRBV6-5; size: few; D: NA; J: TRBJ2-3; DNA: TGTGCCAGCGGCCCCGCCGGGACACCGAATATACAGTATTTT; CDR3: CASGPAGTPNIQYF
V: TRBV25-1; size: NA; D: NA; J: TRBJ1-1; DNA: TGTGCCAGCAGTGGAGACAGACAAGGAGCTTTCTTT; CDR3: CASSGDRQGAFF
V: TRBV28; size: NA; D: NA; J: TRBJ1-2; DNA: TGTGCCAGCAGTTTATCCCTAGACAGACGTGGCTACACCTTC; CDR3: CASSLSLDRRGYTF
V: TRBV4-3; size: NA; D: NA; J: TRBJ1-3; DNA: TGCGCCAGCAGCCAAGATATGGCAGGGCGTGGAAACACCATATATTTT; CDR3: CASSQDMAGRGNTIYF
V: TRBV9; size: once; D: NA; J: TRBJ2-7; DNA: TGTGCCAGCAGCGCGCGTCAGGGGGGAATGGACGAGCAGTACTTC; CDR3: CASSARQGGMDEQYF
V: TRBV5-4; size: NA; D: TRBD1; J: TRBJ2-7; DNA: TGTGCCACACGACAGGGGCCCTCCTACGAGCAGTACTTC; CDR3: CATRQGPSYEQYF
V: TRBV5-5; size: NA; D: TRBD1; J: TRBJ1-6; DNA: TGTGCCAGCAGCAATCCCGGGACAGGGGATTCACCCCTCCACTTT; CDR3: CASSNPGTGDSPLHF
V: TRBV6-1; size: few; D: NA; J: TRBJ2-3; DNA: TGTGCCAGCAGTGACAGGCTCACAGATACGCAGTATTTT; CDR3: CASSDRLTDTQYF
V: TRBV3-1/TRBV3-2; size: NA; D: NA; J: TRBJ2-2; DNA: TGTGCCAGCAGCCACAGGACAGTTAACACCGGGGAGCTGTTTTTT; CDR3: CASSHRTVNTGELFF
V: TRBV7-6; size: NA; D: TRBD2; J: TRBJ2-1; DNA: TGTGCCAGCAGCAGTGGGACTAGCGGGGGCCCCTACAATGAGCAGTTCTTC; CDR3: CASSSGTSGGPYNEQFF
V: TRBV18; size: NA; D: TRBD1; J: TRBJ1-1; DNA: TGTGCCAGCTCAACTAGACAGGGGACGGTCACTGAAGCTTTCTTT; CDR3: CASSTRQGTVTEAFF
V: TRBV5-1; size: NA; D: NA; J: TRBJ1-1; DNA: TGCGCCAGCAGCTTGGGCGTAACTGAAGCTTTCTTT; CDR3: CASSLGVTEAFF
V: TRBV2; size: many; D: TRBD1; J: TRBJ1-2; DNA: TGTGCCAGCATTCTAGGGACAGACTATGGCTACACCTTC; CDR3: CASILGTDYGYTF
V: TRBV29-1; size: NA; D: NA; J: TRBJ1-5; DNA: TGCAGCGCCGCGCAGGGAACAAATCAGCCCCAGCATTTT; CDR3: CSAAQGTNQPQHF
V: TRBV12-3/TRBV12-4; size: NA; D: NA; J: TRBJ2-1; DNA: TGTGCCAGCGGACAAAAATACAATGAGCAGTTCTTC; CDR3: CASGQKYNEQFF
V: TRBV10-3; size: NA; D: NA; J: TRBJ1-1; DNA: TGTGCCACTACAGCCCCCATGAACACTGAAGCTTTCTTT; CDR3: CATTAPMNTEAFF
V: TRBV7-9; size: once; D: NA; J: TRBJ2-5; DNA: TGTGCCAGCAGCTCAACAGGTTTCACAGAGACCCAGTACTTC; CDR3: CASSSTGFTETQYF
V: TRBV5-1; size: NA; D: TRBD1; J: TRBJ1-1; DNA: TGCGCCAGCAGACCCGGGACAGATAACACTGAAGCTTTCTTT; CDR3: CASRPGTDNTEAFF
V: TRBV7-6; size: once; D: TRBD1; J: TRBJ2-7; DNA: TGTGCCAGCAGCTCAGGACAGGGGCGTTCCTACGAGCAGTACTTC; CDR3: CASSSGQGRSYEQYF
V: TRBV27; size: few; D: NA; J: TRBJ1-6; DNA: TGTGCCAGCAGGAAACAAGGAGGGACGTCTAGCTCCTATAATTCACCCCTCCACTTT; CDR3: CASRKQGGTSSSYNSPLHF
V: TRBV12-3/TRBV12-4; size: NA; D: NA; J: TRBJ1-6; DNA: TGTGCCAGCAGCGCAGGGGCCTCACCCCTCCACTTT; CDR3: CASSAGASPLHF
V: TRBV7-7; size: once; D: NA; J: TRBJ2-7; DNA: TGTGCTAGCAGTTTCAGGATAGGGGACGAGCAGTACTTC; CDR3: CASSFRIGDEQYF
V: TRBV24-1; size: NA; D: NA; J: TRBJ2-3; DNA: TGTGCCACCAGTGACGCGACAGTACTCACAGATACGCAGTATTTT; CDR3: CATSDATVLTDTQYF
V: TRBV6-5; size: NA; D: TRBD1; J: TRBJ1-5; DNA: TGTGGCCACGGGGACAGGAATCAGCCCCAGCATTTT; CDR3: CGHGDRNQPQHF
V: TRBV30; size: once; D: NA; J: TRBJ2-7; DNA: TGTGCCCGTAGGCGGGCCCGCGGCGAGCAGTACTTC; CDR3: CARRRARGEQYF
V: TRBV6-4; size: NA; D: TRBD1; J: TRBJ2-1; DNA: TGTGCCAGCAGCTTGGGACAGGTAAACAATGAGCAGTTCTTC; CDR3: CASSLGQVNNEQFF
V: TRBV9; size: NA; D: NA; J: TRBJ1-6; DNA: TGTGCCAGCAGCGTACAGGTTTCCAGCTCCTATAATTCACCCCTCCACTTT; CDR3: CASSVQVSSSYNSPLHF
V: TRBV27; size: NA; D: NA; J: TRBJ1-5; DNA: TGTGCCAGCAGTTCAGAAGGACAGATTAGCCAGCCCCAGCATTTT; CDR3: CASSSEGQISQPQHF
V: TRBV3-1/TRBV3-2; size: NA; D: TRBD1; J: TRBJ2-1; DNA: TGTGCCAGCAGCCAATCCCGGGACAGGACCTACAATGAGCAGTTCTTC; CDR3: CASSQSRDRTYNEQFF
V: TRBV5-1; size: NA; D: TRBD2; J: TRBJ2-3; DNA: TGCGCCAGCAGCTTGGAAGCGGGGGCCCGCACAGATACGCAGTATTTT; CDR3: CASSLEAGARTDTQYF
V: TRBV5-1; size: NA; D: NA; J: TRBJ1-1; DNA: TGCGCCAGCAGCTTACCAGGGAAGGGTACTGAAGCTTTCTTT; CDR3: CASSLPGKGTEAFF
V: TRBV7-9; size: NA; D: NA; J: TRBJ2-1; DNA: TGTGCCAGCAGCTTTGCCCGAGGGGAGCAGTTCTTC; CDR3: CASSFARGEQFF
V: TRBV7-9; size: NA; D: TRBD1; J: TRBJ1-2; DNA: TGTGCCAGCAGCTCGACAGGGGCCTATGGCTACACCTTC; CDR3: CASSSTGAYGYTF